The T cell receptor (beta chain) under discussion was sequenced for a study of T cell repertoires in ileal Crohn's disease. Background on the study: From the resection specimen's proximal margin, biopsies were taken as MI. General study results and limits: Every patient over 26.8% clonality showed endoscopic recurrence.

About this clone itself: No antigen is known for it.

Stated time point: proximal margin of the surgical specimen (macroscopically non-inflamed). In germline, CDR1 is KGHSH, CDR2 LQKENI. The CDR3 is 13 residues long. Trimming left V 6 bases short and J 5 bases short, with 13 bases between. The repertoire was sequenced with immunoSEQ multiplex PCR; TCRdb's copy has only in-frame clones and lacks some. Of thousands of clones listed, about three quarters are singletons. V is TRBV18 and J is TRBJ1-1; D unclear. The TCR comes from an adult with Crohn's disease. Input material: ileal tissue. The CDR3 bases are TGTGCCAGCTCGGTAAGGGATGGTACTGAAGCTTTCTTT. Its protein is CASSVRDGTEAFF. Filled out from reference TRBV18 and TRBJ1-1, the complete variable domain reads NAGVMQNPRHLVRRRGQEARLRCSPMKGHSHVYWYRQLPEEGLKFMVYLQKENIIDESGMPKERFSAEFPKEGPSILRIQQVVRGDSAAYFCASSVRDGTEAFFGQGTRLTVV.